This TCR beta chain was obtained from a study of T-cell reconstitution after alpha-beta-depleted transplantation in children. Many counts were recorded for this clonotype. This sample's TCRbeta library carried unique molecular identifier barcodes. TCRdb fed the PCR reads into MiXCR, producing one record per CDR3 protein. The profile shows hundreds of thousands of distinct CDR3 sequences, around a sixth of them singletons. Germline assignment: CDR1 SQVTM and CDR2 ANQGSEA. Trimming took off 7 bases at V and 1 base at J, with 10 bases between the two ends. The CDR3 totals 12 residues. The chain is built from TRBV29-1 and TRBJ2-5; D ambiguous. The clonotype was recovered from a human donor who donated a stem cell graft to a child with acute myeloid leukemia. The sequencing used PBMCs from the stem cell graft donor, collected from the stem cell graft. The CDR3 is CSARQPQETQYF. The CDR3 DNA reads as TGCAGCGCTAGACAACCCCAAGAGACCCAGTACTTC.